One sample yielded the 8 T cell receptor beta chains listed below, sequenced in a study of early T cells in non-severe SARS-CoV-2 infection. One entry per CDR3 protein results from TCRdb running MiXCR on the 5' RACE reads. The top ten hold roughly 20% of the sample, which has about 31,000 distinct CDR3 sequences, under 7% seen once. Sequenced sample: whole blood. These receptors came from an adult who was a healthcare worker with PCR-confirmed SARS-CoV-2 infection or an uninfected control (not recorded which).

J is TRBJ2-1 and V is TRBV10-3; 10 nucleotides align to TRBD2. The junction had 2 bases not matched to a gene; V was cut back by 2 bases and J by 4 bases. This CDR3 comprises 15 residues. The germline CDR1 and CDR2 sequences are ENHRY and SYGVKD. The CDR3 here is CAISEGLAAYNEQFF. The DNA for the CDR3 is TGTGCCATCAGTGAGGGACTAGCGGCGTACAATGAGCAGTTCTTC.

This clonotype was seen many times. The CDR3 sequence is CASSPGQGVSGNTIYF. Here the CDR3 DNA reads TGTGCCAGCAGCCCGGGACAGGGGGTCTCTGGAAACACCATATATTTT. The chain recombines TRBV3-1 with TRBJ1-3, with 11 bases identical to TRBD1. CDR1 is LGHDT, CDR2 YNNKEL, per germline (reference sequence). The CDR3 loop spans 16 amino acids. Losses at the gene ends were 4 bases for V and 0 bases for J; bases not matched to a gene: 2.

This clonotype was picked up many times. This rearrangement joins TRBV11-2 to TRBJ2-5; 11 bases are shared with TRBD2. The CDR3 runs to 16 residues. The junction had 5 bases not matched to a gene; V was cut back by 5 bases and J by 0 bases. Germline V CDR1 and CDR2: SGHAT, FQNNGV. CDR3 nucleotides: TGTGCCAGCAGCGCCCGGACTAGCGGGTACCAAGAGACCCAGTACTTC. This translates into CASSARTSGYQETQYF. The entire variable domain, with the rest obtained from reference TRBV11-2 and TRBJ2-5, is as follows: EAGVAQSPRYKIIEKRQSVAFWCNPISGHATLYWYQQILGQGPKLLIQFQNNGVVDDSQLPKDRFSAERLKGVDSTLKIQPAKLEDSAVYLCASSARTSGYQETQYFGPGTRLLVL.

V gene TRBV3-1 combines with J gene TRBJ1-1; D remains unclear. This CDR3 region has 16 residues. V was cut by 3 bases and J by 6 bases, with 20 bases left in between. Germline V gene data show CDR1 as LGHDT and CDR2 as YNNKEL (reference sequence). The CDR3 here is CASSHRLGVFGAEAFF. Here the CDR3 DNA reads TGTGCCAGCAGCCATAGGCTTGGCGTATTCGGCGCTGAAGCTTTCTTT.

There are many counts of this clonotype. DNA of the CDR3: TGTGCCAGCAGCTATACCGGGGGACAAGAGACCCAGTACTTC. Encoded protein: CASSYTGGQETQYF. This chain uses TRBV7-9 with TRBJ2-5, with a tentative D call TRBD2 (6 bases). V was cut by 4 bases and J by 2 bases, with 11 bases left in between. Germline CDR1 and CDR2: SEHNR and FQNEAQ (reference sequence). This CDR3 is built from 14 residues.

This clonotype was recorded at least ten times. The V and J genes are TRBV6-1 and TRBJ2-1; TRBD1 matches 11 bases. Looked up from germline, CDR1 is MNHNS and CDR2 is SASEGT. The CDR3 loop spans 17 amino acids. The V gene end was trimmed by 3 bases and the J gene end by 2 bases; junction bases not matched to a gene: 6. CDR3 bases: TGTGCCAGCAGTGATCGGGACAGGGGGGTAGCCTACAATGAGCAGTTCTTC. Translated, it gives CASSDRDRGVAYNEQFF.

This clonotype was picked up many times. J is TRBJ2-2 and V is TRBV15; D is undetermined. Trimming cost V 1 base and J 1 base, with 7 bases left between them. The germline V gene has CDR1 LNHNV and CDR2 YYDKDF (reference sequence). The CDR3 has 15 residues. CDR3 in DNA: TGTGCCACCAGCAGAGGGGCCATGAACACCGGGGAGCTGTTTTTT. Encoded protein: CATSRGAMNTGELFF.

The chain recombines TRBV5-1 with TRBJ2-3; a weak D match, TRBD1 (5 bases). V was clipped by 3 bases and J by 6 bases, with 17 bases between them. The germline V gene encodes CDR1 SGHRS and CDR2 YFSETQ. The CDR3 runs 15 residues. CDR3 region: CASSSSGRGADTQYF. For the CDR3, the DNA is TGCGCCAGCAGCTCCTCCGGGCGTGGGGCGGATACGCAGTATTTT. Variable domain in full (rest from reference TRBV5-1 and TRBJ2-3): KAGVTQTPRYLIKTRGQQVTLSCSPISGHRSVSWYQQTPGQGLQFLFEYFSETQRNKGNFPGRFSGRQFSNSRSEMNVSTLELGDSALYLCASSSSGRGADTQYFGPGTRLTVL.